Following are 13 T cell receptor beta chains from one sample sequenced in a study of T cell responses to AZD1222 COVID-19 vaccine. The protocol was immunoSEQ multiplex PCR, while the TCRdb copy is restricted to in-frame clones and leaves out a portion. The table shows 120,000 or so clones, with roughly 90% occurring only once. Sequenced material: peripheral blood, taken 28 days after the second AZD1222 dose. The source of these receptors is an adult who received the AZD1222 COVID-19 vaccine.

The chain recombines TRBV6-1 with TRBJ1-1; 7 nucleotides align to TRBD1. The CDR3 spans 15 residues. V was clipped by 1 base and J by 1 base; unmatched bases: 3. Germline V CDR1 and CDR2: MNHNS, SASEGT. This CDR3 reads CASSEVGTANTEAFF. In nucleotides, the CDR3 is TGTGCCAGCAGTGAAGTCGGGACAGCGAACACTGAAGCTTTCTTT.

The CDR3 DNA sequence: TGTGCCAGCAGCTCCCCTACAGGGAGCACTGAAGCTTTCTTT. Translation: CASSSPTGSTEAFF. The chain uses TRBV11-2 and TRBJ1-1, with D possibly matching TRBD1 (6 bases). The CDR3 totals 14 residues. V gave up 4 bases and J gave up 4 bases, with 13 bases separating them. In germline, CDR1 is SGHAT, CDR2 FQNNGV.

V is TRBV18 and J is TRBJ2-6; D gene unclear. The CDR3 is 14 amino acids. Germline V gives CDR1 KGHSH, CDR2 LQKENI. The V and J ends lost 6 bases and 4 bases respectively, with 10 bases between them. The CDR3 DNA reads TGTGCCAGCTCTCCCCCCGGGGGGGCCAACGTCCTGACTTTC. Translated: CASSPPGGANVLTF.

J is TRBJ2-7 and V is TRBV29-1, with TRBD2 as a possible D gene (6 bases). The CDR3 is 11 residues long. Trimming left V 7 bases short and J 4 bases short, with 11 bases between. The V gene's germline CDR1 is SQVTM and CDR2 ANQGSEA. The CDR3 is CSAGDGYEQYF. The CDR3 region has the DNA TGCAGCGCGGGGGACGGTTACGAGCAGTACTTC.

The CDR3 spells CASSLAGDQPQHF. CDR3 bases: TGTGCCAGCTCTTTAGCGGGCGATCAGCCCCAGCATTTT. The chain uses TRBV12-3 or TRBV12-4 and TRBJ1-5, with D hard to call. CDR3 length equals 13 residues. With 8 bases removed from V and 5 bases from J, the gap between germline ends came to 13 bases.

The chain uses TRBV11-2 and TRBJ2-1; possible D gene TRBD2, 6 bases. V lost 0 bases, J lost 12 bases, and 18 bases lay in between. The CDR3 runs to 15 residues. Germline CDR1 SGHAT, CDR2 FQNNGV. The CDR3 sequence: CASSLDPGGVTGQFF. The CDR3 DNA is TGTGCCAGCAGCTTAGATCCAGGCGGGGTAACGGGGCAGTTCTTC.

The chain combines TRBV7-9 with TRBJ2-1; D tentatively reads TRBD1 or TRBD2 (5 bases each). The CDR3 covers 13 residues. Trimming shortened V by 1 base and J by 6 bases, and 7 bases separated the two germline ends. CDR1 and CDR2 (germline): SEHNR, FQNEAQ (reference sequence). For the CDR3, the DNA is TGTGCCAGCAGCTTAGGAGGGGTCAATGAGCAGTTCTTC. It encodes CASSLGGVNEQFF.

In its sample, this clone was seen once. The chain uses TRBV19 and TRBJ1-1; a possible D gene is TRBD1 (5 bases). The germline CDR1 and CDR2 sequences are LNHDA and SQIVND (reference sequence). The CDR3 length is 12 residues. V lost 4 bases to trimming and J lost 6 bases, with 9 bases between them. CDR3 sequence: CASSKGTAEAFF. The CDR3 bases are TGTGCCAGTAGTAAAGGGACGGCTGAAGCTTTCTTT.

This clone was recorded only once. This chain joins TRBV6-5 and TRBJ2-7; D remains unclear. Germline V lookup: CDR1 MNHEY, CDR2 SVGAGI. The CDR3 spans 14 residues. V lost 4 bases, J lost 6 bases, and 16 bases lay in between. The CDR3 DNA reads TGTGCCAGCAGTTCAAACTCCCCGGCCAGCGAGCAGTACTTC. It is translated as CASSSNSPASEQYF.

The CDR3 DNA is TGCGCCAGCAGCCGGGAGGTGGCCTACGAGCAGTACTTC. As protein: CASSREVAYEQYF. This chain uses TRBV5-1 with TRBJ2-7, with 7 bases identical to TRBD2. Trimming at V came to 4 bases and at J to 2 bases, leaving 3 bases not matched to a gene. CDR1 and CDR2 (germline): SGHRS, YFSETQ. The CDR3 runs 13 residues.

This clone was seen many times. The CDR3 DNA follows: TGTGCCAGCAGACGACAGGGAGGGACCTACGAGCAGTACTTC. Residues: CASRRQGGTYEQYF. V and J are TRBV2 and TRBJ2-7, with D perhaps TRBD1 or TRBD2 (7 bases each). The CDR3 consists of 14 residues. Deletions cut 6 bases from V and 2 bases from J, with 14 bases between. Looked up from germline, CDR1 is SNHLY and CDR2 is FYNNEI.

The CDR3, as DNA: TGTGCCAGCAGTCCGAGCAGGGAGCAGTTCTTC. Protein product: CASSPSREQFF. This chain connects TRBV25-1 to TRBJ2-1; D uncertain. V was trimmed by 5 bases and J by 10 bases, leaving 9 bases between them. CDR1 MGHDK and CDR2 SYGVNS come from the germline V gene. The CDR3 contains 11 residues.

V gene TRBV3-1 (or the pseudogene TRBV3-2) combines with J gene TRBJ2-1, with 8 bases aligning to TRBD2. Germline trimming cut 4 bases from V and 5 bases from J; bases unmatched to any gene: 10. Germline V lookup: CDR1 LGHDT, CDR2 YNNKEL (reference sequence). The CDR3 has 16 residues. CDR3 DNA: TGTGCCAGCAGCCTCATAGGGGGGACTAGAAACAATGAGCAGTTCTTC. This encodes CASSLIGGTRNNEQFF.